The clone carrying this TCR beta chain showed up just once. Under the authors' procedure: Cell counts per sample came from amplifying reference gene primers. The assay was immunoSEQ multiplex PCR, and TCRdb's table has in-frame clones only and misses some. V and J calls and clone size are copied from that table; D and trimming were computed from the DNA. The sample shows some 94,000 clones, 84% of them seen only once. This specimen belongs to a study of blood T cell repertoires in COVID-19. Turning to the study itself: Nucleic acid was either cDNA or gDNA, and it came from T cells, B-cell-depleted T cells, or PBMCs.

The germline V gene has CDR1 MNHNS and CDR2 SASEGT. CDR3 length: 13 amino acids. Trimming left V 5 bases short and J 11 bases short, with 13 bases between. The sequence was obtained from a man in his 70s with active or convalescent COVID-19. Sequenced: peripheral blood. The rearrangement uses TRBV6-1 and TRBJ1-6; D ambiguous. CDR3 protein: CASSPGERTPLHF. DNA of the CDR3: TGTGCCAGCAGTCCCGGGGAGAGGACACCCCTCCACTTT.